This TCR beta chain was identified in a study of early stage breast cancer tumors. Study information: Of 15 to 20 invasive breast tumors, fewer than 13 were hormone receptor-positive, HER2-negative. General observations from the study: Functional markers like CD4, CD8 and FOXP3 were missed in bulk sequencing.

V lost 1 base, J lost 0 bases, and 2 bases stayed unmatched. Germline CDR1 is GTSNPN and CDR2 is SVGIG (reference sequence). The CDR3 sequence is 15 residues long. TCRdb's copy holds only in-frame clones and misses some; the assay was immunoSEQ multiplex PCR. The sample contains around 51,000 clones, around 80% of which appear only once. Of note for this clone: Its antigen is not identified.

Sample: blood. The clonotype was recovered from a person aged 35-55 years with breast cancer. This chain connects TRBV30 to TRBJ2-2; 7 bases fit TRBD1. Here the CDR3 reads CAWSAGTANTGELFF. In nucleotides, the CDR3 is TGTGCCTGGAGTGCCGGGACAGCGAACACCGGGGAGCTGTTTTTT.